Below, 27 T cell receptor beta chains from the same sample are listed, as sequenced in a study of T cells in Graves' hyperthyroidism and ophthalmopathy. The source material, RNA transcripts, was used to amplify TCR beta CDR3 regions. The HTBI primer set was used in a first-round RT-PCR of the TCR CDR3. A single record per CDR3 protein comes from TCRdb applying MiXCR to the multiplex PCR reads. Found here are fewer than 500,000 distinct CDR3 sequences, 13% of them singletons; the top ten hold less than 25%. Material: blood. These receptors were taken from a man younger than 40 with Graves' hyperthyroidism that later progressed to Graves' ophthalmopathy.

There are many counts of this clonotype. The chain has TRBV11-3 and TRBJ1-1; no reliable D call. There are 12 residues in the CDR3. Germline CDR1 reads SGHNT; CDR2 reads YENEEA. V lost 3 bases and J lost 5, with 7 bases in between. The CDR3 region has the DNA TGTGCCAGCAGCTTTGTTAGAACTGAAGCTTTCTTT. It specifies CASSFVRTEAFF.

The chain is built from TRBV7-2 and TRBJ1-2, with D uncertain. Germline CDR1 and CDR2: SGHTA and FQGNSA. Trimming left V 4 bases short and J 1 base short, with 22 bases between. The CDR3 extends over 18 amino acids. The DNA of the CDR3 is TGTGCCAGCAGCTCCAACATTGAGGACGGCGGATTTAACTATGGCTACACCTTC. Residues: CASSSNIEDGGFNYGYTF. Full variable domain (outside the CDR3, taken from reference TRBV7-2 and TRBJ1-2): GAGVSQSPSNKVTEKGKDVELRCDPISGHTALYWYRQSLGQGLEFLIYFQGNSAPDKSGLPSDRFSAERTGGSVSTLTIQRTQQEDSAVYLCASSSNIEDGGFNYGYTFGSGTRLTVV.

The rearrangement joins TRBV4-1 to TRBJ2-3; D is uncertain. This CDR3 has 13 residues. Germline V gene lookup returns CDR1 MGHRA and CDR2 YSYEKL. V lost 0 bases and J lost 2, with 3 bases in between. CDR3 sequence: CASSQDTTDTQYF. Written as DNA, the CDR3 is TGCGCCAGCAGCCAAGACACCACAGATACGCAGTATTTT.

The chain combines TRBV20-1 with TRBJ1-2, with TRBD1 as a possible D gene (5 bases). In germline, CDR1 is DFQATT, CDR2 SNEGSKA (reference sequence). The CDR3 consists of 13 residues. V shed 4 bases and J shed 8 bases, with 17 bases lying between them. CDR3 nucleotides: TGCAGTGCTACTGGGGCCTCCTACGAGGGCTACACCTTC. This encodes CSATGASYEGYTF.

This clonotype was seen ten or more times. V usage is TRBV28 and J usage is TRBJ1-2; 9 nucleotides line up with TRBD1. The CDR3 covers 14 residues. CDR1 and CDR2 (germline): MDHEN, SYDVKM. Trimming removed 4 bases from V and 6 bases from J; junction bases left unmatched: 6. Written as DNA, the CDR3 is TGTGCCAGCAGTTCGGGACAGGGCAGTGATGGCTACACCTTC. Its protein product is CASSSGQGSDGYTF.

This clonotype was observed many times. This chain links TRBV28 with TRBJ1-6; D not resolved. Germline V gene sequence: CDR1 MDHEN, CDR2 SYDVKM. V dropped 4 bases and J dropped 7 bases, with 14 bases sitting between them. The CDR3 length is 15 residues. CDR3 in DNA: TGTGCCAGCAGTTCCCATTCCATCTTAAATTCACCCCTCCACTTT. It specifies CASSSHSILNSPLHF.

This rearrangement joins TRBV7-2 to TRBJ2-3; D is possibly TRBD2 (7 bases). Germline V gene lookup returns CDR1 SGHTA and CDR2 FQGNSA. Trimming took 5 bases from V and 5 from J, leaving 14 bases between them. The CDR3 extends over 14 amino acids. As DNA, the CDR3 is TGTGCCAGCAGCCTAAGGGGGGGCGAAGATACGCAGTATTTT. Amino acid sequence: CASSLRGGEDTQYF.

The gene calls are TRBV6-1 and TRBJ1-2, with 9 bases that match TRBD1. The CDR3 loop spans 15 amino acids. The ends lost 5 bases at V and 2 bases at J; junction bases unmatched: 6. Germline V gene sequence: CDR1 MNHNS, CDR2 SASEGT. Here the CDR3 DNA reads TGTGCCAGCAGTTCGAGACAGGGGGGGAACTATGGCTACACCTTC. It codes for CASSSRQGGNYGYTF.

This clonotype has a handful of counts. This chain joins TRBV19 and TRBJ1-5, with 10 bases aligning to TRBD1. From germline, CDR1 is LNHDA and CDR2 SQIVND (reference sequence). The CDR3 covers 18 residues. V trimming: 4 bases; J trimming: 3 bases; junction bases outside the gene matches: 12. The CDR3: CASSTGRTGGIVNQPQHF. The DNA of the CDR3 is TGTGCCAGTAGTACTGGACGGACAGGGGGAATAGTCAATCAGCCCCAGCATTTT.

This clonotype was counted only a few times. V is TRBV5-1 and J is TRBJ2-1; 9 bases map to TRBD2. The CDR3 is 15 residues long. Germline CDR1 and CDR2: SGHRS and YFSETQ. Trimming cost V 0 bases and J 4 bases; bases outside gene matches: 2. The CDR3 DNA sequence: TGCGCCAGCAGCTTGGCTCTAGCGGGGTACAATGAGCAGTTCTTC. Translated: CASSLALAGYNEQFF.

This clonotype was recorded many times. The chain has TRBV11-3 and TRBJ2-7; perhaps TRBD1 as D (6 bases). The CDR3 consists of 15 residues. The V end was cut by 0 bases, the J end by 0 bases, with 9 bases between. The V gene's germline CDR1 is SGHNT and CDR2 YENEEA. In DNA form, the CDR3 reads TGTGCCAGCAGCTTAGAACAGGGAGACTCCTACGAGCAGTACTTC. Amino acid sequence: CASSLEQGDSYEQYF.

This clonotype appeared many times. The chain employs TRBV28 and TRBJ2-5; D gene uncertain. V lost 9 bases and J 1 base, leaving 15 bases between the germline ends. Germline V gene lookup returns CDR1 MDHEN and CDR2 SYDVKM. The length of the CDR3 is 14 residues. The CDR3 sequence is CASTYSRSQETQYF. As DNA, the CDR3 is TGTGCCAGTACCTACAGCCGCAGCCAAGAGACCCAGTACTTC.

This clonotype was counted at least ten times. The J gene is TRBJ1-2, the V gene TRBV5-8; 9 bases line up with TRBD1. The trim removed 5 bases at V and 5 bases at J, leaving 7 bases unmatched. CDR3 length: 14 residues. Germline V CDR1 and CDR2: SGHTS, YDEGEE. The CDR3 region is CASRAAGTGYGYTF. For the CDR3, the DNA is TGTGCCAGCAGGGCGGCCGGGACAGGGTATGGCTACACCTTC.

The V call is TRBV3-1, the J call TRBJ1-1; tentative D call: TRBD1 (5 bases). The CDR3 is made up of 13 amino acids. Trimming stripped 1 base from V and 5 bases from J, with 8 bases between. The germline gives CDR1 LGHDT, CDR2 YNNKEL (reference sequence). The CDR3 loop is CASSQVGETEAFF. The DNA for the CDR3 is TGTGCCAGCAGCCAAGTGGGGGAAACTGAAGCTTTCTTT.

The chain has TRBV9 and TRBJ2-2, with 11 bases aligning to TRBD2. The ends lost 3 bases at V and 2 bases at J; junction bases unmatched: 3. This CDR3 is 16 amino acids long. Germline CDR1 and CDR2: SGDLS and YYNGEE. DNA for the CDR3: TGTGCCAGCAGCGATAGCGGGGGGGCCAACACCGGGGAGCTGTTTTTT. This translates into CASSDSGGANTGELFF.

The sample holds a few counts of this clonotype. The chain is built from TRBV7-8 and TRBJ1-2; 7 nucleotides agree with TRBD1. Trimming at V came to 3 bases and at J to 4 bases, leaving 11 bases not matched to a gene. CDR3 length equals 16 residues. The germline CDR1 and CDR2 sequences are SGHVS and FQNEAQ. DNA for the CDR3: TGTGCCAGCAGCTTCGAACAGGGGAATAGAAGCTATGGCTACACCTTC. Translating it yields CASSFEQGNRSYGYTF.

As for this clonotype: A read error is possible here, since a much larger clone lies one base away. The rearrangement links TRBV11-2 to TRBJ2-7; TRBD2 matches 9 bases. This CDR3 has 15 residues. Germline loops: CDR1 SGHAT, CDR2 FQNNGV. The V segment lost 0 bases and the J segment 5 bases; nucleotides outside the gene matches: 5. The chain's CDR3 is CASSLELAGSDEQYF. CDR3 in DNA: TGTGCCAGCAGCTTAGAGCTAGCGGGGTCCGACGAGCAGTACTTC.

Concerning this clonotype: The missing conserved phenylalanine or tryptophan at the end of this CDR3 makes a read error likely. The chain uses TRBV7-9 and TRBJ1-1, with unresolved D. The germline gives CDR1 SEHNR, CDR2 FQNEAQ (reference sequence). The V and J ends lost 7 bases and 1 base respectively, with 16 bases between them. This CDR3 has 15 amino acids. CDR3 DNA: TGTGCCAGCACCCCACTAACGGGCACGAACACTGAAGCTTTCTCT. It is translated as CASTPLTGTNTEAFS.

A few counts support this clonotype. V is TRBV20-1 and J is TRBJ2-5, with D possibly being TRBD1 or TRBD2 (6 bases each). This CDR3 spans 13 amino acids. V was cut by 4 bases and J by 5 bases, with 14 bases left in between. Germline V gene data show CDR1 as DFQATT and CDR2 as SNEGSKA (reference sequence). This CDR3 reads CSAISPGAETQYF. The CDR3 nucleotides read TGCAGTGCTATCAGCCCGGGGGCTGAGACCCAGTACTTC.

V gene TRBV11-2 combines with J gene TRBJ1-2; no clear D. The CDR3 has 15 residues. CDR1 and CDR2 from the germline V gene are SGHAT and FQNNGV. Deletions cut 2 bases from V and 2 bases from J, with 12 bases between. In DNA, the CDR3 is TGTGCCAGCAGCTTAAGTCACCAGGCGAACTATGGCTACACCTTC. Translation gives CASSLSHQANYGYTF.

This clonotype was counted ten times or more. The rearrangement uses TRBV20-1 and TRBJ1-1; D remains ambiguous. This CDR3 comprises 14 residues. Trimming cost V 3 bases and J 0 bases, with 11 bases left between them. Germline loops: CDR1 DFQATT, CDR2 SNEGSKA (reference sequence). The CDR3 nucleotides read TGCAGTGCTAGTAAGGAGGGAATGAACACTGAAGCTTTCTTT. The encoded protein is CSASKEGMNTEAFF.

The chain uses TRBV7-9 and TRBJ2-2; 8 nucleotides agree with TRBD2. The CDR3 is 16 residues long. In germline, CDR1 is SEHNR, CDR2 FQNEAQ (reference sequence). Unmatched junction bases numbered 6, after V lost 3 bases and J lost 3 bases. The CDR3 sequence is CASSLSGGAHTGELFF. The CDR3, as DNA: TGTGCCAGCAGCTTGTCCGGGGGGGCCCACACCGGGGAGCTGTTTTTT.

Turning to this clonotype: This may come from a read error, since a much larger clone is one base off. V gene TRBV7-9 combines with J gene TRBJ1-4, with D unresolved. The CDR3 has 15 amino acids. Per the germline V gene, CDR1 is SEHNR and CDR2 is FQNEAQ (reference sequence). V gave up 5 bases and J gave up 3 bases, with 13 bases separating them. CDR3 in amino acids: CASSRAETANEKLFF. The DNA of the CDR3 is TGTGCCAGCAGCCGCGCCGAGACTGCTAATGAAAAACTGTTTTTT. The full variable domain, completed using reference TRBV7-9 and TRBJ1-4, is DTGVSQNPRHKITKRGQNVTFRCDPISEHNRLYWYRQTLGQGPEFLTYFQNEAQLEKSRLLSDRFSAERPKGSFSTLEIQRTEQGDSAMYLCASSRAETANEKLFFGSGTQLSVL.

The CDR3 bases are TGTGCCAGCAGTCCTCGGACAGGGAAAGGCGAGCAGTTCTTC. Translation: CASSPRTGKGEQFF. The rearrangement joins TRBV6-1 to TRBJ2-1; 8 nucleotides align to TRBD1. CDR1 and CDR2 from the germline V gene are MNHNS and SASEGT. The CDR3 is 14 amino acids. V shed 5 bases, J shed 10 bases, and the junction held 10 bases outside the gene matches.

A remark on this clonotype: A junction boundary mismatches the germline segment, possibly from a read error. The genes are TRBV2 and TRBJ2-7; 7 bases align to TRBD2. The CDR3 is 10 residues long. Germline values: CDR1 SNHLY, CDR2 FYNNEI. CDR3 sequence reads: CASSEREGVF. The CDR3, as DNA: TGTGCCAGCAGTGAAAGGGAGGGAGTGTTC.

In its sample, this clonotype was seen a few times. The V and J genes are TRBV5-6 and TRBJ1-4; D not certain. CDR1 and CDR2 from the germline V gene are SGHDT and YYEEEE. Trimming took 0 bases from V and 0 from J, leaving 9 bases between them. The CDR3 is 16 residues long. CDR3 protein: CASSLVSDATNEKLFF. The CDR3 nucleotides read TGTGCCAGCAGCTTGGTGTCGGATGCAACTAATGAAAAACTGTTTTTT. Full variable domain (remainder filled in from reference TRBV5-6 and TRBJ1-4): DAGVTQSPTHLIKTRGQQVTLRCSPKSGHDTVSWYQQALGQGPQFIFQYYEEEERQRGNFPDRFSGHQFPNYSSELNVNALLLGDSALYLCASSLVSDATNEKLFFGSGTQLSVL.

This clonotype has a handful of counts. The chain uses TRBV4-1 and TRBJ1-5; TRBD1 matches 8 bases. After removal of 1 base from V and 3 bases from J, the junction contained 2 bases not matched to a gene. CDR3 size: 15 residues. Germline assignment: CDR1 MGHRA and CDR2 YSYEKL. The CDR3 sequence: CASSQGQGANQPQHF. Written as DNA, the CDR3 is TGCGCCAGCAGCCAAGGTCAGGGGGCCAATCAGCCCCAGCATTTT.